Listed here are 31 T cell receptor beta chains from one sample, sequenced in a study of blood T cell repertoires in COVID-19 (dated by TCRdb to between 2020 and 2021). The library was built by means of the immunoSEQ multiplex PCR assay. The source is immuneACCESS, and TCRdb retained only in-frame sequences with V and J called. Part of the clones is not carried over; for the studies checked, unresolved V genes explain less than half of this, and the remainder is unexplained. The sample yields 170,000 or so clones; over 70% were counted once. The top ten hold 6.5% to 7.5% of the sample. Sequencing was performed on peripheral blood. The receptors were sampled from a woman aged 35 to 49 with COVID-19, enrolled during active disease.

The table lists this clone with a count of one. The chain has TRBV11-2 and TRBJ2-7; tentative D call: TRBD1 (6 bases). CDR3 length: 15 amino acids. Germline V gene lookup returns CDR1 SGHAT and CDR2 FQNNGV. Trimming took off 2 bases at V and 12 bases at J, with 23 bases between the two ends. The CDR3, as DNA: TGTGCCAGCAGCTTAAGTACCTCGGACAGCCGGGTGCGGTACTTC. It yields the protein CASSLSTSDSRVRYF.

V and J are TRBV3-1 (or the pseudogene TRBV3-2) and TRBJ2-5; 7 nucleotides line up with TRBD2. The CDR3 has 15 residues. The germline CDR1 and CDR2 sequences are LGHDT and YNNKEL (reference sequence). V trimming: 1 base; J trimming: 7 bases; junction bases outside the gene matches: 9. The CDR3, as DNA: TGTGCCAGCAGCCAAGCCCCTAGCGGCCAGGGGACCCAGTACTTC. Protein sequence: CASSQAPSGQGTQYF.

The V gene is TRBV5-1, the J gene TRBJ1-2; TRBD1 matches at 12 bases. J gave up 5 bases and V 0 bases, and 5 bases lay outside the gene matches. Germline CDR1 is SGHRS and CDR2 is YFSETQ. The CDR3 is 16 amino acids. DNA for the CDR3: TGCGCCAGCAGCTTGGAGGGGACAGGGGGCGGTTATGGCTACACCTTC. This sequence encodes CASSLEGTGGGYGYTF. Full variable domain (rest looked up from reference TRBV5-1 and TRBJ1-2): KAGVTQTPRYLIKTRGQQVTLSCSPISGHRSVSWYQQTPGQGLQFLFEYFSETQRNKGNFPGRFSGRQFSNSRSEMNVSTLELGDSALYLCASSLEGTGGGYGYTFGSGTRLTVV.

The DNA of the CDR3 is TGTGCAAGTCGCTTAGTTCGACAGGACTATAATTCACCCCTCCACTTT. The encoded protein is CASRLVRQDYNSPLHF. V usage is TRBV12-2 and J usage is TRBJ1-6; the table's D call TRBD1 went unverified against the DNA. TRBV12-2 is deemed a pseudogene. The CDR3 runs to 16 residues.

The V gene is TRBV5-4, the J gene TRBJ1-2; D perhaps matches TRBD1 (6 bases). Trimming removed 1 base from V and 5 bases from J, with 15 bases in between. CDR1 and CDR2 from the germline V gene are SGHNT and YYREEE (reference sequence). The CDR3 spans 15 residues. DNA for the CDR3: TGTGCCAGCAGCTTGCCCCACAGGGCAGGGTATGGCTACACCTTC. Translation: CASSLPHRAGYGYTF. The full variable domain, completed using reference TRBV5-4 and TRBJ1-2, is ETGVTQSPTHLIKTRGQQVTLRCSSQSGHNTVSWYQQALGQGPQFIFQYYREEENGRGNFPPRFSGLQFPNYSSELNVNALELDDSALYLCASSLPHRAGYGYTFGSGTRLTVV.

The chain employs TRBV27 and TRBJ2-3; D perhaps matches TRBD2 (6 bases). Germline lookup yields CDR1 MNHEY and CDR2 SMNVEV (reference sequence). The ends were cut back, 1 base at V and 2 bases at J, with 10 bases in the middle. The CDR3 totals 15 residues. CDR3 region: CASSLLGTPTDTQYF. As DNA, the CDR3 is TGTGCCAGCAGTTTATTGGGGACTCCCACAGATACGCAGTATTTT.

This clone was recorded only once. The rearrangement uses TRBV6-4 and TRBJ2-1, with D tentatively TRBD2 (5 bases). Trimming took off 4 bases at V and 6 bases at J, with 19 bases between the two ends. Looked up from germline, CDR1 is MRHNA and CDR2 is SNTAGT. The CDR3 loop spans 16 amino acids. CDR3 loop: CASSAASWRSGNEQFF. The CDR3 bases are TGTGCCAGCAGTGCGGCTAGCTGGAGGAGCGGCAATGAGCAGTTCTTC.

This clone has only a few counts. This chain uses TRBV19 with TRBJ2-7, with TRBD1 matching 7 bases. CDR1 and CDR2 (germline): LNHDA, SQIVND (reference sequence). The CDR3 is 17 residues long. V shed 3 bases, J shed 4 bases, and the junction held 15 bases outside the gene matches. CDR3 loop: CASSIFGQATSSYEQYF. As DNA, the CDR3 is TGTGCCAGTAGTATCTTCGGACAGGCCACATCCTCGTACGAGCAGTACTTC. The whole variable domain, filled in from reference TRBV19 and TRBJ2-7, reads DGGITQSPKYLFRKEGQNVTLSCEQNLNHDAMYWYRQDPGQGLRLIYYSQIVNDFQKGDIAEGYSVSREKKESFPLTVTSAQKNPTAFYLCASSIFGQATSSYEQYFGPGTRLTVT.

The chain combines TRBV27 with TRBJ1-5; D might be TRBD1 (5 bases). V shed 0 bases and J shed 7 bases, with 10 bases lying between them. The germline CDR1 and CDR2 sequences are MNHEY and SMNVEV (reference sequence). The CDR3 is made up of 14 amino acids. CDR3 nucleotide sequence: TGTGCCAGCAGTTTATCCGCAGGGATGCAGCCCCAGCATTTT. This encodes CASSLSAGMQPQHF.

This rearrangement joins TRBV5-1 to TRBJ2-3; TRBD2 matches 9 bases. The CDR3 spans 16 residues. V lost 2 bases and J lost 4; bases outside the gene matches: 8. Germline CDR1 reads SGHRS; CDR2 reads YFSETQ. CDR3 amino acids: CASSFSGTSRADTQYF. CDR3 DNA: TGCGCCAGCAGCTTTTCCGGGACTAGCAGGGCAGATACGCAGTATTTT.

The V call is TRBV3-1 (or the pseudogene TRBV3-2), the J call TRBJ1-5; 9 bases are a match to TRBD1. The CDR3 sequence is 16 residues long. Unmatched junction bases numbered 8, after V lost 4 bases and J lost 4 bases. Germline V gene lookup returns CDR1 LGHDT and CDR2 YNNKEL (reference sequence). The DNA of the CDR3 is TGTGCCAGCAGCCCCCGTCGGGGACAGGGAAATCAGCCCCAGCATTTT. The encoded protein is CASSPRRGQGNQPQHF.

The chain is built from TRBV28 and TRBJ1-2, with D perhaps matching TRBD1 (6 bases). V lost 8 bases and J 4 bases, leaving 14 bases between the germline ends. Germline V gene lookup returns CDR1 MDHEN and CDR2 SYDVKM. The CDR3 is 13 amino acids. For the CDR3, the DNA is TGTGCCAGCTCAGGGGCAGATTCCTATGGCTACACCTTC. It specifies CASSGADSYGYTF.

This chain's CDR3 is CASSPQGQTFTYNSPLHF. For the CDR3, the DNA is TGCGCCAGCAGCCCGCAGGGACAGACGTTTACCTATAATTCACCCCTCCACTTT. V is TRBV5-1 and J is TRBJ1-6, with TRBD1 identical over 7 bases. The CDR3 spans 18 residues. V was clipped by 4 bases and J by 2 bases; unmatched bases: 12. Per germline, CDR1 SGHRS and CDR2 YFSETQ.

CDR3 nucleotide sequence: TGTGCCAGCAGCGGGCCGACAGTCCCCTACGAGCAGTACTTC. Protein: CASSGPTVPYEQYF. J is TRBJ2-7 and V is TRBV7-6, with TRBD1 as a possible D gene (5 bases). Trimming took 5 bases from V and 2 from J, leaving 13 bases between them. Germline V gives CDR1 SGHVS, CDR2 FNYEAQ. This CDR3 has 14 residues.

This chain connects TRBV6-4 to TRBJ1-2; 11 positions agree with TRBD1. The CDR3 has 16 amino acids. Germline V lookup: CDR1 MRHNA, CDR2 SNTAGT. The V gene end was trimmed by 4 bases and the J gene end by 8 bases; junction bases not matched to a gene: 12. In nucleotides, the CDR3 is TGTGCCAGCAGTGCCCAGACGGGGACAGGGGGATTCGGCTACACCTTC. Its protein is CASSAQTGTGGFGYTF.

V and J are TRBV27 and TRBJ1-2; no clear D gene. Trimming pared 2 bases from V and 6 bases from J, leaving 10 bases between. The CDR3 covers 13 residues. CDR1 is MNHEY, CDR2 SMNVEV, per germline (reference sequence). The CDR3 DNA is TGTGCCAGCAGTTTAGTCCTCGGGAATGGCTACACCTTC. Translating it yields CASSLVLGNGYTF.

Here the CDR3 DNA reads TGCGCCAGCAGTGAGGCCTCCAGGAGGGGGGGTTTGGAAAAACTGTTTTTT. This encodes CASSEASRRGGLEKLFF. V usage is TRBV10-2 and J usage is TRBJ1-4, with a weak D call TRBD1 (6 bases). CDR1 is WSHSY, CDR2 SAAADI, per germline. CDR3 length equals 17 residues. The V end lost 2 bases, the J end lost 8 bases, and 21 bases lay between the germline ends.

V and J are TRBV4-1 and TRBJ1-2; 8 bases fit TRBD1. V gave up 5 bases and J gave up 6 bases; unmatched junction bases: 8. This CDR3 spans 14 amino acids. Germline-derived CDR1 and CDR2 are MGHRA and YSYEKL. Here the CDR3 reads CASSGQGRFHGYTF. CDR3 coding DNA: TGCGCCAGCAGCGGACAGGGCCGTTTCCATGGCTACACCTTC.

The rearrangement links TRBV6-2 or TRBV6-3 to TRBJ2-6; the match to TRBD1 covers 9 bases. The CDR3 contains 17 residues. The V gene's germline CDR1 is MNHEY and CDR2 SVGEGT. V dropped 6 bases and J dropped 1; count of bases not matched to a gene: 7. The CDR3 DNA reads TGTGCCAGCAGCCCTACAGGGGGCGGATCTGGGGCCAACGTCCTGACTTTC. Its translation is CASSPTGGGSGANVLTF.

V usage is TRBV4-1 and J usage is TRBJ2-7; the match to TRBD2 covers 7 bases. Germline V lookup: CDR1 MGHRA, CDR2 YSYEKL. CDR3 length equals 14 residues. V lost 4 bases and J lost 3; bases outside the gene matches: 6. The CDR3 DNA sequence: TGCGCCAGCAGCCCCTTGGGCGGGGGCTACGAGCAGTACTTC. This sequence encodes CASSPLGGGYEQYF.

The CDR3 protein is CASSPTYNEQFF. The CDR3 DNA reads TGTGCCAGCAGCCCTACCTACAATGAGCAGTTCTTC. The rearrangement uses TRBV12-3 or TRBV12-4 and TRBJ2-1; D unresolved. V was cut by 6 bases and J by 2 bases, with 5 bases left in between. The CDR3 has 12 residues.

This clone was found a few times. The chain couples TRBV7-9 to TRBJ1-6, with D unresolved. V shed 2 bases and J shed 10 bases, with 6 bases lying between them. From germline, CDR1 is SEHNR and CDR2 FQNEAQ (reference sequence). This CDR3 spans 12 amino acids. CDR3 sequence: CASSLSSSPLHF. The CDR3 coding sequence is TGTGCCAGCAGCTTATCCTCCTCACCCCTCCACTTT.

This chain's CDR3 is CASSLGTGSETQYF. For the CDR3, the DNA is TGTGCCAGCAGCTTAGGTACAGGATCAGAGACCCAGTACTTC. V and J are TRBV7-9 and TRBJ2-5; TRBD1 is a possible D gene (5 bases). The CDR3 covers 14 residues. V was clipped by 1 base and J by 4 bases, with 10 bases between them. The germline gives CDR1 SEHNR, CDR2 FQNEAQ (reference sequence).

As for this clone: Likely a read error: the CDR3 ends without its conserved phenylalanine or tryptophan. The limits of the CDR3 on the DNA are not certain, so only TCRdb's listed CDR3 is given. V gene TRBV28 combines with J gene TRBJ1-4; TRBD1 is the table's D call, not checked against the DNA. Germline V gives CDR1 MDHEN, CDR2 SYDVKM. The CDR3 length is 13 residues, termini included. This CDR3 is CASSSRDRGRIRY.

The chain employs TRBV9 and TRBJ2-7, with 7 bases matching TRBD1. Germline V CDR1 and CDR2: SGDLS, YYNGEE. The CDR3 contains 15 residues. Trimming took 4 bases from V and 6 from J; bases not matched to a gene: 13. The CDR3 here is CASSLRLDRVSEQYF. The CDR3 coding sequence is TGTGCCAGCAGCCTCCGGCTAGACAGGGTGTCCGAGCAGTACTTC. Together with reference TRBV9 and TRBJ2-7, the CDR3 gives the full variable domain: DSGVTQTPKHLITATGQRVTLRCSPRSGDLSVYWYQQSLDQGLQFLIQYYNGEERAKGNILERFSAQQFPDLHSELNLSSLELGDSALYFCASSLRLDRVSEQYFGPGTRLTVT.

The chain is built from TRBV5-4 and TRBJ1-5; D is uncertain. In germline, CDR1 is SGHNT, CDR2 YYREEE (reference sequence). The V end lost 3 bases, the J end lost 2 bases, and 6 bases lay between the germline ends. The CDR3 has 13 amino acids. The CDR3 nucleotides read TGTGCCAGCAGCTACGGGGGCAATCAGCCCCAGCATTTT. Its translation is CASSYGGNQPQHF.

The chain uses TRBV10-3 and TRBJ1-1; D is uncertain. This CDR3 has 13 residues. V lost 2 bases to trimming and J lost 0 bases, with 4 bases between them. Germline assignment: CDR1 ENHRY and CDR2 SYGVKD. The CDR3 sequence: CAISEELNTEAFF. DNA of the CDR3: TGTGCCATCAGTGAGGAGTTGAACACTGAAGCTTTCTTT.

The rearrangement links TRBV12-3 or TRBV12-4 to TRBJ2-1, with TRBD1 matching over 10 bases. This CDR3 is built from 13 residues. CDR3 amino acids: CATGGNSYNEQFF. Here the CDR3 DNA reads TGTGCGACAGGGGGCAACTCCTACAATGAGCAGTTCTTC.

The sample holds one count of this clone. This rearrangement joins TRBV28 to TRBJ2-1; D unresolved. CDR3 length equals 13 residues. V gave up 2 bases and J gave up 6 bases, with 8 bases separating them. Germline loops: CDR1 MDHEN, CDR2 SYDVKM. The CDR3 region has the DNA TGTGCCAGCAGTTTAATCCCCCTCAATGAGCAGTTCTTC. Translated, it gives CASSLIPLNEQFF.

Of note for this clone: The junction departs from germline at one end; a sequencing error may be responsible. Other DNA sequences in the sample encode the same CDR3. J is TRBJ1-1 and V is TRBV19; TRBD1 aligns across 10 bases. Per the germline V gene, CDR1 is LNHDA and CDR2 is SQIVND (reference sequence). The CDR3 loop spans 11 amino acids. CDR3 bases: TGTGCCACCTTCGACAGGGGGCAAGCCTTCTTT. Protein sequence: CATFDRGQAFF.

The chain joins TRBV23-1 to TRBJ2-1, with D perhaps TRBD2 (6 bases). TRBV23-1 is assigned to the ORF class and has an uncertain function. The germline V and J ends were trimmed by 9 bases and 3 bases, with 18 bases remaining between them. CDR3 length: 15 amino acids. CDR3 nucleotides: TGCGCCAGTACTCGAGCGGGCCGGCTCTACAATGAGCAGTTCTTC. Amino acids: CASTRAGRLYNEQFF.